This T cell receptor (beta chain) is drawn from a study of T cell repertoires in cytomegalovirus infection. Regarding this clonotype: The antigen remains undetermined.

This CDR3 is 15 amino acids long. The germline V gene encodes CDR1 MGHRA and CDR2 YSYEKL. Trimming took 2 bases from V and 5 from J, leaving 13 bases between them. A single record per CDR3 protein comes from TCRdb applying MiXCR to the reads. Of 600,000 to 700,000 distinct CDR3 sequences listed, roughly 36% are singletons. The sample was cultured PBMCs, taken from culture after CMV antigen stimulation. This clonotype was obtained from a human donor in good health (CMV status not recorded). Some clones in this sample may be carry-over from other donors' samples. The rearrangement joins TRBV4-1 to TRBJ1-5, with a weak D call TRBD1 (5 bases). In nucleotides, the CDR3 is TGCGCCAGCAGCCAATTCGGGGGGTTAGATCAGCCCCAGCATTTT. Amino acids: CASSQFGGLDQPQHF.